One and the same sample provided the 20 T cell receptor beta chains below, sequenced in a study of blood T cell repertoires in COVID-19. TCRdb keeps only in-frame clones here, not all; method: immunoSEQ multiplex PCR. The repertoire consists of around 250,000 clones, with 80% to 90% occurring once and the leading ten covering roughly 16%. What was sequenced was PBMCs or T cells enriched from blood (not recorded which). The source is a man aged 18 to 30 who had recovered from COVID-19.

Here the CDR3 reads CASSDGDSSGNTIYF. For the CDR3, the DNA is TGCGCCAGCAGTGACGGGGACAGCTCTGGAAACACCATATATTTT. V usage is TRBV10-1 and J usage is TRBJ1-3; 7 bases line up with TRBD1. Trimming at V came to 3 bases and at J to 0 bases, leaving 2 bases not matched to a gene. Looked up from germline, CDR1 is WNHNN and CDR2 is SYGVQD (reference sequence). This CDR3 contains 15 residues.

This chain links TRBV5-4 with TRBJ2-7, with 15 bases identical to TRBD2. J gave up 7 bases and V 3 bases, and 5 bases lay outside the gene matches. Germline CDR1 and CDR2: SGHNT and YYREEE (reference sequence). The CDR3 runs 15 residues. In nucleotides, the CDR3 is TGTGCCAGCAGCTCGGGGACTAGCGGGAGGTATGAGCAGTACTTC. This translates into CASSSGTSGRYEQYF.

This chain links TRBV7-8 with TRBJ1-3; a possible D gene is TRBD1 (5 bases). Germline loops: CDR1 SGHVS, CDR2 FQNEAQ. The CDR3 is made up of 15 amino acids. Trimming pared 1 base from V and 5 bases from J, leaving 12 bases between. The DNA of the CDR3 is TGTGCCAGCAGCTTAGATTCCCAGGGAAGAAACACCATATATTTT. Protein: CASSLDSQGRNTIYF.

This clone was observed a handful of times. This rearrangement joins TRBV5-4 to TRBJ2-5; maybe TRBD1 (5 bases). The germline V gene has CDR1 SGHNT and CDR2 YYREEE (reference sequence). The CDR3 is 15 residues long. The germline V and J ends were trimmed by 3 bases and 4 bases, with 16 bases remaining between them. The CDR3: CASSSDSLVGETQYF. As DNA, the CDR3 is TGTGCCAGCAGCTCCGACAGCTTGGTAGGAGAGACCCAGTACTTC.

The chain joins TRBV27 to TRBJ2-5, with 11 bases lining up with TRBD1. V lost 4 bases to trimming and J lost 4 bases; unmatched junction nucleotides: 11. The length of the CDR3 is 17 residues. CDR1 is MNHEY, CDR2 SMNVEV, per germline (reference sequence). The CDR3 coding sequence is TGTGCCAGCAGTTCCCCCCGGACAGGGGGCGCGGGAGAGACCCAGTACTTC. Amino acid sequence: CASSSPRTGGAGETQYF.

CDR3 coding DNA: TGTGCCAGCAGCAACCTAGGGGGTAGTGGAAACACCATATATTTT. Translating gives CASSNLGGSGNTIYF. V is TRBV7-9 and J is TRBJ1-3, with TRBD1 as a possible D gene (6 bases). The length of the CDR3 is 15 residues. From germline, CDR1 is SEHNR and CDR2 FQNEAQ (reference sequence). The V and J ends lost 5 bases and 3 bases respectively, with 14 bases between them.

The chain combines TRBV5-1 with TRBJ2-1; the match to TRBD2 covers 13 bases. The ends lost 6 bases at V and 7 bases at J; junction bases unmatched: 4. This CDR3 has 14 amino acids. Germline loops: CDR1 SGHRS, CDR2 YFSETQ. The CDR3 DNA reads TGCGCCAGCACAAGGACTAGCGGGGGTAATGAGCAGTTCTTC. Its translation is CASTRTSGGNEQFF.

V and J are TRBV28 and TRBJ2-5; 7 bases are shared with TRBD1. Germline assignment: CDR1 MDHEN and CDR2 SYDVKM. With 6 bases clipped from V and 2 bases from J, the junction kept 15 bases outside the gene matches. This CDR3 region has 17 residues. The CDR3 coding sequence is TGTGCCAGCAGCATACCCCAGGGGGACCAAGGTCAAGAGACCCAGTACTTC. Residues: CASSIPQGDQGQETQYF.

DNA of the CDR3: TGTGCCAGCACTCGGACTAGCGGGGGTTTAACCGAGCAGTACTTC. Protein product: CASTRTSGGLTEQYF. This chain joins TRBV3-1 (or the pseudogene TRBV3-2) and TRBJ2-7; TRBD2 aligns across 13 bases. Germline V lookup: CDR1 LGHDT, CDR2 YNNKEL (reference sequence). This CDR3 region has 15 residues. The V and J ends lost 7 bases and 6 bases, in that order; junction bases with no gene match: 9.

The chain joins TRBV7-9 to TRBJ2-5; 9 nucleotides line up with TRBD2. Germline trimming cut 5 bases from V and 4 bases from J; bases unmatched to any gene: 5. Germline assignment: CDR1 SEHNR and CDR2 FQNEAQ (reference sequence). CDR3 length: 14 amino acids. This CDR3 reads CASSLSSGRETQYF. The CDR3 DNA is TGTGCCAGCAGCCTAAGTAGCGGGAGAGAGACCCAGTACTTC.

This rearrangement joins TRBV5-1 to TRBJ1-2; 8 bases agree with TRBD1. V trimming: 7 bases; J trimming: 3 bases; junction bases outside the gene matches: 8. The germline CDR1 and CDR2 sequences are SGHRS and YFSETQ. The CDR3 runs to 14 residues. CDR3 sequence: CASGQGGLDYGYTF. As DNA, the CDR3 is TGCGCCAGCGGACAGGGAGGTTTAGACTATGGCTACACCTTC.

The rearrangement joins TRBV19 to TRBJ1-1; 9 bases align to TRBD1. The V and J ends lost 4 bases and 6 bases, in that order; junction bases with no gene match: 6. This CDR3 has 14 residues. Per germline, CDR1 LNHDA and CDR2 SQIVND (reference sequence). The DNA for the CDR3 is TGTGCCAGTAGTACGCGGGACAGGGCATCTGAAGCTTTCTTT. Amino acid sequence: CASSTRDRASEAFF.

The V call is TRBV5-1, the J call TRBJ1-6, with 10 bases matching TRBD1. V lost 4 bases to trimming and J lost 0 bases; unmatched junction nucleotides: 7. Germline values: CDR1 SGHRS, CDR2 YFSETQ. This CDR3 is 18 amino acids long. CDR3 residues: CASSLTGQGSSYNSPLHF. CDR3 nucleotides: TGCGCCAGCAGCCTAACGGGACAGGGGAGCTCCTATAATTCACCCCTCCACTTT.

V gene TRBV11-2 combines with J gene TRBJ1-1; D not certain. The CDR3 has 15 residues. Germline loops: CDR1 SGHAT, CDR2 FQNNGV. The germline V and J ends were trimmed by 3 bases and 0 bases, with 11 bases remaining between them. As DNA, the CDR3 is TGTGCCAGCAGCTTTGATCCAGGATTGAACACTGAAGCTTTCTTT. Its translation: CASSFDPGLNTEAFF.

This chain joins TRBV11-3 and TRBJ2-7, with 8 nucleotides matching TRBD1. The CDR3 length is 17 residues. CDR1 SGHNT and CDR2 YENEEA come from the germline V gene. Unmatched junction bases numbered 11, after V lost 1 base and J lost 3 bases. The CDR3 region is CASSLVMTDRAHYEQYF. The DNA for the CDR3 is TGTGCCAGCAGCTTAGTGATGACGGACAGGGCTCACTACGAGCAGTACTTC.

The J gene is TRBJ1-2, the V gene TRBV3-1 (or the pseudogene TRBV3-2), with 8 bases lining up with TRBD1. Germline lookup yields CDR1 LGHDT and CDR2 YNNKEL (reference sequence). The length of the CDR3 is 17 residues. V lost 0 bases to trimming and J lost 3 bases; unmatched junction nucleotides: 9. The CDR3 DNA sequence: TGTGCCAGCAGCCAAGATTGGGGCAGGGGGCTCGACTATGGCTACACCTTC. Amino acids: CASSQDWGRGLDYGYTF.

The genes are TRBV7-2 and TRBJ2-6; tentatively, D is TRBD1 (6 bases). With 3 bases removed from V and 0 bases from J, the gap between germline ends came to 12 bases. Germline CDR1 and CDR2: SGHTA and FQGNSA. The CDR3 has 17 amino acids. The CDR3 loop reads CASSFQGSRSGANVLTF. In nucleotides, the CDR3 is TGTGCCAGCAGCTTCCAGGGGTCCCGCTCTGGGGCCAACGTCCTGACTTTC.

This clone was counted between two and nine times. The chain joins TRBV13 to TRBJ1-2; the D gene is possibly TRBD1 (6 bases). This CDR3 is built from 15 residues. The V gene lost 1 base and the J gene lost 2 bases, with 11 bases spanning the gap. Germline lookup yields CDR1 PRHDT and CDR2 FYEKMQ (reference sequence). The DNA for the CDR3 is TGTGCCAGCAGCTTAGTTAGGGGGACGAACTATGGCTACACCTTC. It codes for CASSLVRGTNYGYTF. The full variable domain, in which reference TRBV13 and TRBJ1-2 provide the parts outside the CDR3, is AAGVIQSPRHLIKEKRETATLKCYPIPRHDTVYWYQQGPGQDPQFLISFYEKMQSDKGSIPDRFSAQQFSDYHSELNMSSLELGDSALYFCASSLVRGTNYGYTFGSGTRLTVV.

The chain uses TRBV28 and TRBJ2-5; 11 positions match TRBD2. The trim removed 6 bases at V and 5 bases at J, leaving 17 bases unmatched. CDR3 length: 18 amino acids. The germline gives CDR1 MDHEN, CDR2 SYDVKM. The CDR3 DNA sequence: TGTGCCAGCAGCCCCTTTATCGGGGTAGCGGGGGGGCAGGAGACCCAGTACTTC. It is translated as CASSPFIGVAGGQETQYF.

The chain employs TRBV6-1 and TRBJ1-6, with D unresolved. The V gene's germline CDR1 is MNHNS and CDR2 SASEGT. This CDR3 comprises 17 residues. Trimming took off 3 bases at V and 7 bases at J, with 19 bases between the two ends. The CDR3 loop reads CASSDDTLALVNSPLHF. The CDR3 DNA reads as TGTGCCAGCAGTGACGACACGCTTGCCTTGGTAAATTCACCCCTCCACTTT.